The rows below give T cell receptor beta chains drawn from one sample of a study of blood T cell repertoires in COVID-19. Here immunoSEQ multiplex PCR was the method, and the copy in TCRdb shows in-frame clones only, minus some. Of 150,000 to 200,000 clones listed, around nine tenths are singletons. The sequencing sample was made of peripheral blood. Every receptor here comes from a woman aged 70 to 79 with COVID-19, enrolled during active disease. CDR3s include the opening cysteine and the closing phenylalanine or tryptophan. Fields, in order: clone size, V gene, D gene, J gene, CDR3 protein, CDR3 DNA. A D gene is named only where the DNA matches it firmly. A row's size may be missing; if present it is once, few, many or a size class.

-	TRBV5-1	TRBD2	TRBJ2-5	CASSLGLAGQETQYF	TGCGCCAGCAGCCTGGGACTAGCGGGACAAGAGACCCAGTACTTC
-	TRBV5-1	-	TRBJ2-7	CASSLADFYEQYF	TGCGCCAGCAGCTTGGCAGACTTCTACGAGCAGTACTTC
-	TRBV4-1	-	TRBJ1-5	CASSLTPERQPQHF	TGCGCCAGCAGCCTAACCCCGGAGAGACAGCCCCAGCATTTT
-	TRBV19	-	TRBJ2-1	CASSIVNNEQFF	TGTGCCAGTAGTATAGTAAACAATGAGCAGTTCTTC
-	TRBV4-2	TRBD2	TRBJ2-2	CASSQTSGNTGELFF	TGTGCCAGCAGCCAGACTAGCGGAAACACCGGGGAGCTGTTTTTT
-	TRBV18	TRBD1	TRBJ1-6	CASSQGQGEESPLHF	TGTGCCAGCTCACAGGGACAGGGGGAAGAATCACCCCTCCACTTT
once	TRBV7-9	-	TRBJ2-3	CASSPTAGFTDTQYF	TGTGCCAGCAGCCCGACGGCGGGGTTCACAGATACGCAGTATTTT
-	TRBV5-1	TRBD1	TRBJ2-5	CASSLGSTGGFQETQYF	TGCGCCAGCAGCTTGGGGAGCACAGGGGGCTTCCAAGAGACCCAGTACTTC
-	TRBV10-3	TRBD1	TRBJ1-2	CAISLTGEGYTF	TGTGCCATCAGTTTGACAGGGGAAGGCTACACCTTC
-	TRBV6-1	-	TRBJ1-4	CASSERGFGNEKLFF	TGTGCCAGCAGTGAAAGGGGTTTTGGTAATGAAAAACTGTTTTTT
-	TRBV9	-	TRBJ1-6	CASSVGTGRSNSPLHF	TGTGCCAGCAGCGTAGGTACAGGTCGTTCTAATTCACCCCTCCACTTT